What follows describes a single TCR beta chain. There is no known antigen for this receptor. No clone much larger than this one lies a single base away; base qualities are absent. This sample was taken from a study of T cell changes during pregnancy in multiple sclerosis (dated by TCRdb to 2018 to 2020). Looking at the study overall: The study examined how the T cell repertoire changed over the course of pregnancy in women with multiple sclerosis.

Preparation of the library involved the immunoSEQ multiplex PCR assay. TCRdb provides this immuneACCESS table in a form limited to in-frame rearrangements. Some clones are lacking; in checked studies, under half of them reflect an unresolved V gene, and why the rest are absent is not known. Recorded for this sample are about 35,000 clones; around nine tenths of them occurred a single time. Together, the top ten hold approximately 0.39% of the sample. The receptor was isolated from a female donor with multiple sclerosis, enrolled in a pregnancy study. This material consisted of CD4+ T cells from peripheral blood mononuclear cells, taken in the second trimester of pregnancy.

The base sequence is TGTGCCAGCAGTTCGGGTTTTCAGATTAACTATGGCTACACCTTC. Its translation reads: CASSSGFQINYGYTF. The rearrangement combines TRBV28 with TRBJ1-2; no D segment can be confidently identified. The CDR3 holds 15 amino acids from the cysteine to the phenylalanine. Of the read, only the CDR3 DNA is kept; its 45 bases are in frame from base 1. V gives up 4 bases and J gives up 1 base, and the segment between their germline ends measures 13 bases. CDR1 MDHEN and CDR2 SYDVKM were looked up in the germline V gene.